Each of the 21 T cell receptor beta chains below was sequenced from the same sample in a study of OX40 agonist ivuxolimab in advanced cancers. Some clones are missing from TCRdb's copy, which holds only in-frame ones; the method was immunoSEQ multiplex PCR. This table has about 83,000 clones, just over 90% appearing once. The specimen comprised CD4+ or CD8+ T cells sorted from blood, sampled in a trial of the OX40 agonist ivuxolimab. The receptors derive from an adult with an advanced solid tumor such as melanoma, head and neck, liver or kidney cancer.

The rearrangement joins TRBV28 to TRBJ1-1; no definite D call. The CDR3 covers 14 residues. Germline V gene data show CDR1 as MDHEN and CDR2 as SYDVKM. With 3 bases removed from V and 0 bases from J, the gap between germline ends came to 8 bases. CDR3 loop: CASSFGRMNTEAFF. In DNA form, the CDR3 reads TGTGCCAGCAGTTTCGGACGGATGAACACTGAAGCTTTCTTT.

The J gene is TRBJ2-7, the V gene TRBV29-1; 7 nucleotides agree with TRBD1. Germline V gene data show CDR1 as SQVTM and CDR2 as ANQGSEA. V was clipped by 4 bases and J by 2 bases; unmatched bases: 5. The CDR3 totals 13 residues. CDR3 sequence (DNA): TGCAGCGTTGGACGGGACAGCCCCTACGAGCAGTACTTC. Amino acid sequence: CSVGRDSPYEQYF.

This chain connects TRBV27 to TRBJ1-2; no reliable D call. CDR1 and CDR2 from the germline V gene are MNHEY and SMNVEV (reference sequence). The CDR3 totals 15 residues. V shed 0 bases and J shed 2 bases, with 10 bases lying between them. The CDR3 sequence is CASSLSGPGNYGYTF. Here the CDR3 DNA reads TGTGCCAGCAGTTTATCTGGCCCGGGGAACTATGGCTACACCTTC.

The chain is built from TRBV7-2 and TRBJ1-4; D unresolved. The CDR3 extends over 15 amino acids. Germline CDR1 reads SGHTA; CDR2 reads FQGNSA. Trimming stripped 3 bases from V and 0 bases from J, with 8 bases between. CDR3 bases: TGTGCCAGCAGCTTTAGGAGGGCAACTAATGAAAAACTGTTTTTT. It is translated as CASSFRRATNEKLFF.

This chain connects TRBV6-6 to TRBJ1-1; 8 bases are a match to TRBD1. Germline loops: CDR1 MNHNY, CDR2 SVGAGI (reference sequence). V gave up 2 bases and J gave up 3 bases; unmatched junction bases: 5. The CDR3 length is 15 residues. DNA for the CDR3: TGTGCCAGCAGTTACCGGACAGGGAGGGACACTGAAGCTTTCTTT. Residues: CASSYRTGRDTEAFF.

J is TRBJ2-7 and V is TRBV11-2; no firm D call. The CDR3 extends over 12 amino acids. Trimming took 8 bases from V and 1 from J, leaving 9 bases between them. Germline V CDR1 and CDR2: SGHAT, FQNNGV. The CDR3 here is CASGVLSYEQYF. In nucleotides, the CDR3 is TGTGCCAGCGGGGTCCTTTCCTACGAGCAGTACTTC.

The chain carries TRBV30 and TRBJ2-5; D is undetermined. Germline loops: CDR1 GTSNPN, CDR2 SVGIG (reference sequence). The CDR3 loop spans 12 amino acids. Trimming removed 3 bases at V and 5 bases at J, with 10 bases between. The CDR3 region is CAWSSPTETQYF. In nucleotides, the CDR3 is TGTGCCTGGAGCTCCCCGACGGAGACCCAGTACTTC.

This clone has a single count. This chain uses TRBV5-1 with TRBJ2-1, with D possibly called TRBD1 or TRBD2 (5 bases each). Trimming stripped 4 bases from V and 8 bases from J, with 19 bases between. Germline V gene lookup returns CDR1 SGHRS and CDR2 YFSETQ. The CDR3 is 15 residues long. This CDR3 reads CASSLTNPGTDEQFF. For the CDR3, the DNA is TGCGCCAGCAGCCTCACGAACCCAGGGACCGATGAGCAGTTCTTC.

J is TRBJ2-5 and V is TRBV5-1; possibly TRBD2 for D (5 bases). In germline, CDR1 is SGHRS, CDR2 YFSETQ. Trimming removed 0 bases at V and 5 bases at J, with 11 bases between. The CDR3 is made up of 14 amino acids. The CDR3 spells CASSLDSGLETQYF. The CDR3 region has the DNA TGCGCCAGCAGCTTGGATTCGGGGTTGGAGACCCAGTACTTC.

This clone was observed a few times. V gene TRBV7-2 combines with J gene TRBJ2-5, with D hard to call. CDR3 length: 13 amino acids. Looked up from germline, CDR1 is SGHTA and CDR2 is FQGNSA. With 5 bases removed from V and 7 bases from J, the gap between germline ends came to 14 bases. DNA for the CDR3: TGTGCCAGCAGCCTAGGGAAACTGGGGACCCAGTACTTC. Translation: CASSLGKLGTQYF. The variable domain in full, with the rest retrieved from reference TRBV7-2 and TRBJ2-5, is GAGVSQSPSNKVTEKGKDVELRCDPISGHTALYWYRQSLGQGLEFLIYFQGNSAPDKSGLPSDRFSAERTGGSVSTLTIQRTQQEDSAVYLCASSLGKLGTQYFGPGTRLLVL.

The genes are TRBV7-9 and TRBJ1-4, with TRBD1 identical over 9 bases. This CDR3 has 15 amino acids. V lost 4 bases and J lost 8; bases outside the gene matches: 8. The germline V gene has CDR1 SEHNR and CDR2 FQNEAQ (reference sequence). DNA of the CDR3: TGTGCCAGCAGCTCGACAGGGGGACCCGGAGAAAAACTGTTTTTT. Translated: CASSSTGGPGEKLFF.

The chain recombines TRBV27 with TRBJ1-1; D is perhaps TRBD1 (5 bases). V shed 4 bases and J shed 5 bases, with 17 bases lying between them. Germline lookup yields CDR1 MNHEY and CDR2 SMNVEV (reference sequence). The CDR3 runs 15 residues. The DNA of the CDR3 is TGTGCCAGCAGTTCTTTACAGGCTCGTAATACTGAAGCTTTCTTT. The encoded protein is CASSSLQARNTEAFF.

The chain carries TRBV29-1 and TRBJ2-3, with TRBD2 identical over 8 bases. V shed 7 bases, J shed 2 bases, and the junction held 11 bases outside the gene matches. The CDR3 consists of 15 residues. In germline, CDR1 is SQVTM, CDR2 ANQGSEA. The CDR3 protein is CSANGAGGTTDTQYF. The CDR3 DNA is TGCAGCGCCAACGGCGCGGGGGGAACCACAGATACGCAGTATTTT.

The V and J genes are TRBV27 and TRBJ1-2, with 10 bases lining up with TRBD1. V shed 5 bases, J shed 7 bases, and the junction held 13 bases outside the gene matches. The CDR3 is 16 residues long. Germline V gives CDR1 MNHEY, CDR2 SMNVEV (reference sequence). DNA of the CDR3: TGTGCCAGCAGTCCTTGGGGGGGACAGGGGACATTTGGCTACACCTTC. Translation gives CASSPWGGQGTFGYTF.

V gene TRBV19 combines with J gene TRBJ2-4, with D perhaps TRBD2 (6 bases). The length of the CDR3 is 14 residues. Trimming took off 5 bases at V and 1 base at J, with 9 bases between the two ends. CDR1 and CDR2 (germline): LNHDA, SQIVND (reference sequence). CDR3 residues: CASSSGDAKNIQYF. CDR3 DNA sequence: TGTGCCAGTAGTTCGGGGGATGCCAAAAACATTCAGTACTTC.

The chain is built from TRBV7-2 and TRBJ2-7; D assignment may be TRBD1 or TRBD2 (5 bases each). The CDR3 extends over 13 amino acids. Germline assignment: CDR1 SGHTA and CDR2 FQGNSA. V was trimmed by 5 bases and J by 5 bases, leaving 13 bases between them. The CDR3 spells CASSRSGRHEQYF. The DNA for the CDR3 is TGTGCCAGCAGCCGTTCGGGGCGGCACGAGCAGTACTTC.

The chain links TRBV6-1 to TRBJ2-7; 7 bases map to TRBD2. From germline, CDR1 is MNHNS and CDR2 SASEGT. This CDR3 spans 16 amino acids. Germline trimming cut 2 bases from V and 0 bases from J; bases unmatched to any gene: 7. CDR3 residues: CASSEQNSGFSYEQYF. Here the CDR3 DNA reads TGTGCCAGCAGTGAACAAAATAGCGGGTTCTCCTACGAGCAGTACTTC.

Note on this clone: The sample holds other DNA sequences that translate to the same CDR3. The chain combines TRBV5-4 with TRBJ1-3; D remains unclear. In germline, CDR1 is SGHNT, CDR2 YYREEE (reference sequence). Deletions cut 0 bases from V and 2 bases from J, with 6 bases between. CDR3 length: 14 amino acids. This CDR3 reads CASSLVGPGNTIYF. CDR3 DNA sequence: TGTGCCAGCAGCTTGGTTGGGCCTGGAAACACCATATATTTT.

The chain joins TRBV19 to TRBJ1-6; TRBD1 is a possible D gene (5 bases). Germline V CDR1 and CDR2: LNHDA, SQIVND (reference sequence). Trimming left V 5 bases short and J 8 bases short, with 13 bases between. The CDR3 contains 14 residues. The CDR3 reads CASSLQGRDSPLHF. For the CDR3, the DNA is TGTGCCAGTAGTCTTCAGGGAAGGGATTCACCCCTCCACTTT. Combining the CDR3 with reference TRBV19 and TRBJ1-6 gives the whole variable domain DGGITQSPKYLFRKEGQNVTLSCEQNLNHDAMYWYRQDPGQGLRLIYYSQIVNDFQKGDIAEGYSVSREKKESFPLTVTSAQKNPTAFYLCASSLQGRDSPLHFGNGTRLTVT.

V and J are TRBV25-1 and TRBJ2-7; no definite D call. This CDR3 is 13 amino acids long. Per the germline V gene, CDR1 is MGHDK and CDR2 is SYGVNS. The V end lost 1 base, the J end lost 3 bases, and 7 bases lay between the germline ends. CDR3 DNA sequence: TGTGCCAGCAGTGAATTAGAGGACTACGAGCAGTACTTC. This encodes CASSELEDYEQYF.

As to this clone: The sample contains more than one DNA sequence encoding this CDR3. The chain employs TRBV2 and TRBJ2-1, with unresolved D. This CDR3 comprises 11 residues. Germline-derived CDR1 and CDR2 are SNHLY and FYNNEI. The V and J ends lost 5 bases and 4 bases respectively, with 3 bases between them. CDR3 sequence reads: CASSQYNEQFF. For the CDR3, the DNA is TGTGCCAGCAGTCAATACAATGAGCAGTTCTTC.